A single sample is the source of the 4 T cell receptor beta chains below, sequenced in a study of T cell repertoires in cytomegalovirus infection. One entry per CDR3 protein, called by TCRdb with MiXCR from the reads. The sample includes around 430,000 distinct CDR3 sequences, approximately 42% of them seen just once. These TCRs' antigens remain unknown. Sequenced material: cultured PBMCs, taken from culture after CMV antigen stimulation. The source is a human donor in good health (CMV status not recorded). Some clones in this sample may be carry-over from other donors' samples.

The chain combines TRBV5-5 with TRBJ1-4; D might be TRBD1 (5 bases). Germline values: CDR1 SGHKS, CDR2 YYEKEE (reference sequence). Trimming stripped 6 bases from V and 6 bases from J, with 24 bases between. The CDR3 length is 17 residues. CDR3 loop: CASTMKKRRLGDEKLFF. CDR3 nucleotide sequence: TGTGCCAGCACCATGAAGAAACGCCGCCTGGGGGATGAAAAACTGTTTTTT.

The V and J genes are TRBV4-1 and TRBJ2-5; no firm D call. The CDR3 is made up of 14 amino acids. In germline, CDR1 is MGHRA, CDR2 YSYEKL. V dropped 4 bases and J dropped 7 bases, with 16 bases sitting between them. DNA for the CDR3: TGCGCCAGCAGCCTCGAAGCAGGCGGCTTGACCCAGTACTTC. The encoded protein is CASSLEAGGLTQYF.

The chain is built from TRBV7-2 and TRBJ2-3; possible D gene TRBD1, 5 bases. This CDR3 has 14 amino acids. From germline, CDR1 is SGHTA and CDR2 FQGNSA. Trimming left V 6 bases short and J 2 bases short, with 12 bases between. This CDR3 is CASSQKGNTDTQYF. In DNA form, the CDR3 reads TGTGCCAGCAGTCAAAAGGGGAACACAGATACGCAGTATTTT. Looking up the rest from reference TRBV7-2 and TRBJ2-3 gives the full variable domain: GAGVSQSPSNKVTEKGKDVELRCDPISGHTALYWYRQSLGQGLEFLIYFQGNSAPDKSGLPSDRFSAERTGGSVSTLTIQRTQQEDSAVYLCASSQKGNTDTQYFGPGTRLTVL.

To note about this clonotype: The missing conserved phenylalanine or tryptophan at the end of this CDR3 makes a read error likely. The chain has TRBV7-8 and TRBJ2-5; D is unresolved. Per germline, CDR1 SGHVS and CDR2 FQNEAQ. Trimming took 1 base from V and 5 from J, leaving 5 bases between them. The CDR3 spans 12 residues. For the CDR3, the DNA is TGTGCCAGCAGCTTAGGGTTTGAGACCCAGTACTCC. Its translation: CASSLGFETQYS.